A selection of T cell receptor beta chains follows, all from one sample in a study of T cell responses to AZD1222 COVID-19 vaccine. The table came from immunoSEQ multiplex PCR; TCRdb's copy has only in-frame clones and leaves some out. The sample lists approximately 100,000 clones, about 89% occurring once. The source was peripheral blood, collected on day 0 of AZD1222 vaccination. The receptors originated from an adult in good health. The CDR3 runs from the conserved cysteine through the conserved F or W. The D gene is left open where the match is weak. Where a row states a size, it is once, few, many or the class of an expanded clone; other rows omit it.

>TRBJ1-2|TRBD1|TRBV19|.
TGTGCCAGTAGTAACGGACAGGGAGACTATGGCTACACCTTC
CASSNGQGDYGYTF
>TRBJ1-4|.|TRBV12-3/TRBV12-4|.
TGTGCCAGCACCCGCGGGAATGAAAAACTGTTTTTT
CASTRGNEKLFF
>TRBJ1-1|.|TRBV6-5|.
TGTGCCAGCAGTCTACTTACGGGAGTAAACACTGAAGCTTTCTTT
CASSLLTGVNTEAFF
>TRBJ2-7|TRBD2|TRBV6-6|few
TGTGCCAGCAGGACTAGCGGGGGCCGCGAGCAGTACTTC
CASRTSGGREQYF
>TRBJ1-5|TRBD1|TRBV2|.
TGTGCCAGCAGCGATACAGGGGGCCGGCAGCCCCAGCATTTT
CASSDTGGRQPQHF
>TRBJ1-2|.|TRBV12-3/TRBV12-4|.
TGTGCCAGCAGTTTATGGCCAGGCTATGGCTACACCTTC
CASSLWPGYGYTF
>TRBJ1-5|.|TRBV6-2/TRBV6-3|.
TGTGCCAGCAGTTACCCCCGATACAGGGAGGATCAGCCCCAGCATTTT
CASSYPRYREDQPQHF
>TRBJ1-1|.|TRBV2|.
TGTGCCAGCAGTTTGACAGATTTCACTGAAGCTTTCTTT
CASSLTDFTEAFF
>TRBJ1-5|.|TRBV2|.
TGTGCCAGCAGTGACGAGGACGTAAATCAGCCCCAGCATTTT
CASSDEDVNQPQHF
>TRBJ2-3|.|TRBV4-1|few
TGCGCCAGCAGCCGATACGGGTCAAACGAGGCAGATACGCAGTATTTT
CASSRYGSNEADTQYF
>TRBJ1-3|TRBD1|TRBV4-3|.
TGCGCCAGCAGCCAGGGGACAGAATTTGGAAACACCATATATTTT
CASSQGTEFGNTIYF
>TRBJ2-2|TRBD2|TRBV7-7|.
TGTGCCAGCAGCGCAGAAACACCGGGACTAGGAGCCGGGGAGCTGTTTTTT
CASSAETPGLGAGELFF
>TRBJ2-5|.|TRBV5-6|once
TGTGCCACCAACCCGGGATACCAAGAGACCCAGTACTTC
CATNPGYQETQYF